This T cell receptor (beta chain) was identified during a study of T cell repertoires in cytomegalovirus infection. Study-level points and caveats: Cumulative frequency (of public TCR beta family members) identified carriers of CMV plus the relevant HLA.

In regard to this clonotype: Its specificity is unknown.

Using its own MiXCR run on the reads, TCRdb lists one record per CDR3 protein. Among some 180,000 distinct CDR3 sequences listed, 15% to 20% were seen once. V dropped 4 bases and J dropped 3 bases, with 16 bases sitting between them. CDR1 is SQVTM and CDR2 is ANQGSEA in the germline V gene. The CDR3 totals 14 residues. The rearrangement links TRBV29-1 to TRBJ2-7; D may be TRBD1 (5 bases). The sequencing sample was made of PBMCs. This clonotype was sampled from a human donor in good health (CMV status not recorded). Some clones in this sample may be carry-over from other donors' samples. The CDR3 protein is CSVAQTGANYEQYF. Here the CDR3 DNA reads TGCAGCGTTGCCCAGACTGGGGCTAACTACGAGCAGTACTTC.